One sample yielded the 5 T cell receptor beta chains listed below, sequenced in a study of blood T cells in healthy people across ages. A second about 7 to 11 cycle PCR used barcoded and J-beta primers. TCRdb analysed the 5' RACE reads with MiXCR anew, one entry per CDR3 protein. The top ten hold approximately 3.7% of the sample, which has about 720,000 distinct CDR3 sequences, approximately 25% seen once. These data were also filed under a second study, of T cells of mothers and their children.

The sample was blood. The receptor set was obtained from a boy younger than 18 in good health.

The chain is built from TRBV28 and TRBJ2-5; D is undetermined. Gene TRBJ2-7 matches the end of the DNA better, so the J call may be wrong. CDR1 and CDR2 from the germline V gene are MDHEN and SYDVKM. The CDR3 spans 14 residues. The CDR3 is CASSLLNRPYEQYF. The CDR3 bases are TGTGCCAGCAGTTTACTCAACCGTCCCTACGAGCAGTACTTC.

This clonotype has more than one count but fewer than ten. The chain combines TRBV6-5 with TRBJ1-2; 7 bases match TRBD1. Germline V CDR1 and CDR2: MNHEY, SVGAGI. V lost 6 bases to trimming and J lost 0 bases; unmatched junction nucleotides: 7. This CDR3 is built from 15 residues. CDR3 amino acids: CASRPTGTANYGYTF. The CDR3 DNA sequence: TGTGCCAGCAGGCCAACCGGGACAGCTAACTATGGCTACACCTTC.

This clonotype was observed at least ten times. The rearrangement links TRBV2 to TRBJ2-5; perhaps D is TRBD1 or TRBD2 (6 bases each). Germline V gives CDR1 SNHLY, CDR2 FYNNEI. There are 12 residues in the CDR3. V was pared by 7 bases and J by 1 base, with 7 bases between. CDR3 DNA sequence: TGTGCCAGCAAGGGGGGCCAAGAGACCCAGTACTTC. Protein product: CASKGGQETQYF. The full variable domain, with the rest looked up from reference TRBV2 and TRBJ2-5, is EPEVTQTPSHQVTQMGQEVILRCVPISNHLYFYWYRQILGQKVEFLVSFYNNEISEKSEIFDDQFSVERPDGSNFTLKIRSTKLEDSAMYFCASKGGQETQYFGPGTRLLVL.

Note on this clonotype: A junction boundary mismatches the germline segment, possibly from a read error. This chain joins TRBV12-3 or TRBV12-4 and TRBJ2-3; perhaps TRBD1 as D (5 bases). This CDR3 is built from 14 residues. CDR3 DNA sequence: TGTGCCAGCAGTGCAGGGATTAGCACAGATGCGCAGTATTTT. Amino acids: CASSAGISTDAQYF.

V usage is TRBV3-1 and J usage is TRBJ1-1; TRBD1 might be the D (6 bases). The V and J ends lost 7 bases and 7 bases respectively, with 10 bases between them. This CDR3 contains 11 residues. Germline V gene data show CDR1 as LGHDT and CDR2 as YNNKEL (reference sequence). This CDR3 reads CASTTGFEAFF. The DNA for the CDR3 is TGTGCCAGCACCACAGGGTTTGAAGCTTTCTTT.